The 8 T cell receptor beta chains given below trace back to one sample, sequenced in a study of blood T cell repertoires in COVID-19. Sequenced by immunoSEQ multiplex PCR; TCRdb stores in-frame clones only, minus some. This sample has about 75,000 clones, with roughly 87% found just once. Sample: peripheral blood. Source of these receptors: a woman aged 45-60 years with acute or convalescent COVID-19.

The J gene is TRBJ2-1, the V gene TRBV5-1; TRBD2 matches at 12 bases. Germline V lookup: CDR1 SGHRS, CDR2 YFSETQ. V trimming: 0 bases; J trimming: 8 bases; junction bases outside the gene matches: 9. CDR3 length: 17 residues. In nucleotides, the CDR3 is TGCGCCAGCAGCTTGGGGCCTTCTAGCGGGGGGGCCCATGAGCAGTTCTTC. Translation gives CASSLGPSSGGAHEQFF.

The chain employs TRBV18 and TRBJ1-2, with D possibly matching TRBD1 (5 bases). Germline assignment: CDR1 KGHSH and CDR2 LQKENI. The V and J ends lost 3 bases and 7 bases respectively, with 12 bases between them. The CDR3 is 13 residues long. CDR3 nucleotides: TGTGCCAGCTCACCCGACAGACACGGTGGCTACACCTTC. It codes for CASSPDRHGGYTF.

The rearrangement uses TRBV9 and TRBJ2-1; D gene unclear. The germline CDR1 and CDR2 sequences are SGDLS and YYNGEE. CDR3 length: 17 amino acids. V was shortened by 0 bases and J by 0 bases, with 13 bases between the two germline ends. In nucleotides, the CDR3 is TGTGCCAGCAGCGTAGGAGCTCGTCGGAGCTCCTACAATGAGCAGTTCTTC. It specifies CASSVGARRSSYNEQFF.

The chain combines TRBV6-6 with TRBJ1-3; 8 bases match TRBD1. From germline, CDR1 is MNHNY and CDR2 SVGAGI (reference sequence). V shed 7 bases, J shed 4 bases, and the junction held 6 bases outside the gene matches. CDR3 length equals 14 residues. The CDR3 nucleotides are TGTGCCAGCAACGACAGGGGAGCGGGAAACACCATATATTTT. It encodes CASNDRGAGNTIYF.

V gene TRBV19 combines with J gene TRBJ1-5, with 8 bases identical to TRBD1. There are 16 residues in the CDR3. J lost 0 bases, V lost 6 bases, and 7 bases had no gene match. Germline V gives CDR1 LNHDA, CDR2 SQIVND (reference sequence). The CDR3 protein is CASRDRGHDSNQPQHF. In DNA form, the CDR3 reads TGTGCCAGTAGAGACAGGGGACACGATAGCAATCAGCCCCAGCATTTT.

The chain is built from TRBV11-2 and TRBJ2-5; 14 nucleotides align to TRBD2. V lost 7 bases and J lost 5; bases outside the gene matches: 12. CDR1 and CDR2 (germline): SGHAT, FQNNGV. This CDR3 is 17 amino acids long. In DNA form, the CDR3 reads TGTGCCAGCACCAAGGGACTAGCGGGGGTCGCGGGTGAGACCCAGTACTTC. Translating it yields CASTKGLAGVAGETQYF.

The chain carries TRBV4-1 and TRBJ2-3; no firm D call. Germline CDR1 and CDR2: MGHRA and YSYEKL. The CDR3 contains 14 residues. V lost 1 base, J lost 5 bases, and 10 bases lay in between. DNA of the CDR3: TGCGCCAGCAGCCAAGCCCCGCAGCGAGATACGCAGTATTTT. It is translated as CASSQAPQRDTQYF.

The chain joins TRBV5-1 to TRBJ2-2; tentatively, D is TRBD1 (6 bases). This CDR3 spans 15 amino acids. Germline-derived CDR1 and CDR2 are SGHRS and YFSETQ. Trimming removed 2 bases at V and 0 bases at J, with 8 bases between. This CDR3 reads CASSFGTTNTGELFF. The CDR3 bases are TGCGCCAGCAGCTTCGGGACAACGAACACCGGGGAGCTGTTTTTT.